The entry below describes one T cell receptor (beta chain). Its antigen is not known. These data originate in a study of beta chain features in type 1 diabetes. Points from the study as a whole: In all four CD4+ subsets, TCRB CDR3 length was significantly, moderately reduced in type 1 diabetes.

The authors sorted CD4+ naive, central memory, regulatory and stem cell-like memory cells via CD45RO/CCR7/CD25/CD127/CD95/CD27. Germline CDR1 MNHEY, CDR2 SVGAGI. This CDR3 has 15 amino acids. V dropped 0 bases and J dropped 4 bases, with 10 bases sitting between them. All of the isolated RNA was reverse transcribed, so expressed TCRB transcripts were sequenced. Profiled with immunoSEQ multiplex PCR; TCRdb holds only in-frame clones, not every one. The profile shows about 41,000 clones, 65% to 70% of them singletons. This sequence joins TRBV6-5 and TRBJ1-5, with D maybe TRBD1 (5 bases). This clonotype was sampled from a man aged 25 to 45 with type 1 diabetes. Some clones in this sample may be carry-over from other donors' samples. The sequenced sample consisted of Tregs from blood. CDR3 nucleotide sequence: TGTGCCAGCAGTTACTCTTGGGGGGGGAATCAGCCCCAGCATTTT. Translating gives CASSYSWGGNQPQHF.